Ten or more counts support the clone carrying this T cell receptor (beta chain). Its antigen is unknown. Between the trimmed V and J ends, which lost 3 bases and 2 bases, there was a span of 11 bases. CDR1 is KGHSY and CDR2 is FQNENV in the germline V gene. The CDR3 has 14 residues. There was one heparinised blood draw per donor, averaging approximately 120 mL. These data are taken from a study of beta chain features in type 1 diabetes. The overall study: On cell yields, gender and age, patients and healthy donors were similar. Examination of sorted cells across all samples involved 98,000,000 or so cells. Study-wide results and caveats: Among patients with Type 1 diabetes, TCRB CDR3s were moderately but significantly shorter in every one of the four CD4+ subsets.

Reverse transcription of all isolated RNA meant that expressed TCRB transcripts were sequenced. The repertoire was sequenced with immunoSEQ multiplex PCR; TCRdb's copy has only in-frame clones and lacks some. The table shows over 600,000 clones, with under 15% occurring only once. The V gene is TRBV16, the J gene TRBJ2-7, with D unresolved. What was sequenced was naive CD4+ T cells from blood. This clonotype was obtained from a young man with type 1 diabetes. In DNA form, the CDR3 reads TGTGCCAGCAGCCAGCCATTATCTGCCTACGAGCAGTACTTC. Translation: CASSQPLSAYEQYF.